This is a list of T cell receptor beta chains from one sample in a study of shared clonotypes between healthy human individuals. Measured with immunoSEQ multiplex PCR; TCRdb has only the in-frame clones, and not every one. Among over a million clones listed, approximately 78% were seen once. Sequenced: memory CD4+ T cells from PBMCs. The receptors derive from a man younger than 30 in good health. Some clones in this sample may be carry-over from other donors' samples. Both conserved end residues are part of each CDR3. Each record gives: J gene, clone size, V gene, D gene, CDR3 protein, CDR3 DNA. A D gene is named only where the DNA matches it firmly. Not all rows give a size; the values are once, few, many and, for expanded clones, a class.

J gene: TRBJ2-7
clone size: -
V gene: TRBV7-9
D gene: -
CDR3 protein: CASSPPRQSFKVYEQYF
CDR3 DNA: TGTGCCAGCAGCCCCCCCAGGCAGTCGTTCAAAGTCTACGAGCAGTACTTC

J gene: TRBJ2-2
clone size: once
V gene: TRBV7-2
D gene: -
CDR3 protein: CASSSRTQTGELFF
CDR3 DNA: TGTGCCAGCAGCTCCCGGACCCAGACCGGGGAGCTGTTTTTT

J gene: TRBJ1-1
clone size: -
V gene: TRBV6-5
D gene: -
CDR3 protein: CASSYSRYREAFF
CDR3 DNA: TGTGCCAGCAGTTACTCGAGATATAGGGAAGCTTTCTTT

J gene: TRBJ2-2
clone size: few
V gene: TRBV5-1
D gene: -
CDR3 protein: CASSLVETDAGELFF
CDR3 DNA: TGCGCCAGCAGCTTGGTGGAGACTGATGCCGGGGAGCTGTTTTTT

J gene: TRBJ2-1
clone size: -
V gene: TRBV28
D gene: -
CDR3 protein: CASSPGNRRGFF
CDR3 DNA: TGTGCCAGCAGCCCGGGTAATAGACGGGGGTTCTTC

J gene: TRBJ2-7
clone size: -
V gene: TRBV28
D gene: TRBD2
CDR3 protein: CASRGIAGSSYEQYF
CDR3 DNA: TGTGCCAGCAGGGGAATAGCGGGAAGCTCCTACGAGCAGTACTTC

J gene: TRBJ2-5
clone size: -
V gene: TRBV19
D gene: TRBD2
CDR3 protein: CATSSGRETQYF
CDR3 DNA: TGTGCCACCTCTAGCGGTCGTGAGACCCAGTACTTC

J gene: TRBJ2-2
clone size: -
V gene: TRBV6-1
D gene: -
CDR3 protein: CASNRQARNTGELFF
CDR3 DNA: TGTGCCAGCAATCGACAGGCGAGAAACACCGGGGAGCTGTTTTTT

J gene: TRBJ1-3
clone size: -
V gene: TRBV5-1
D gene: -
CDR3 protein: CASRDTSSGNTIYF
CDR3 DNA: TGCGCCAGCAGAGACACAAGCTCTGGAAACACCATATATTTT

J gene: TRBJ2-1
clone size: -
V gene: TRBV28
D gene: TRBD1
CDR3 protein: CASSSSGTGPGAYNEQFF
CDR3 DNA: TGTGCCAGCAGTTCATCCGGGACAGGGCCAGGGGCCTACAATGAGCAGTTCTTC

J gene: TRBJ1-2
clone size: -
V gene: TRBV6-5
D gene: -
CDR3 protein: CASRNREQMSGYTF
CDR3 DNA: TGTGCCAGCAGAAACAGGGAACAGATGAGTGGCTACACCTTC

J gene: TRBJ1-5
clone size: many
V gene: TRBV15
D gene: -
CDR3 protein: CATSRESNQPQHF
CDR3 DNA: TGTGCCACCAGCCGAGAGAGCAATCAGCCCCAGCATTTT

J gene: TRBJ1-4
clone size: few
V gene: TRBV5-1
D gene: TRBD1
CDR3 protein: CASSRGTEYNEKLFF
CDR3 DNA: TGCGCCAGCAGCCGCGGGACAGAATATAATGAAAAACTGTTTTTT

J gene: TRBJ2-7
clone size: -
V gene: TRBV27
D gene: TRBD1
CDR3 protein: CASSPEDRAYEQYF
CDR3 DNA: TGTGCCAGCAGTCCCGAGGACAGGGCCTACGAGCAGTACTTC

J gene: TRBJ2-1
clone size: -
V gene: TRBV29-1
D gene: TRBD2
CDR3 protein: CSVRTGTSGRAQYNEQFF
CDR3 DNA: TGCAGCGTTCGCACCGGGACTAGCGGGAGGGCCCAATACAATGAGCAGTTCTTC